These 26 T cell receptor beta chains were sequenced from one sample in a study of control samples from healthy donors and cancer patients (dated by TCRdb to about 2020). The library was obtained by the immunoSEQ multiplex PCR assay. TCRdb re-hosts the immuneACCESS table, in-frame sequences only. Its copies lack some clones; in the studies checked, an unresolved V gene accounts for under half of them, and the cause for the rest is not known. The sample table lists 98,000 or so clones, 70% to 85% of them with a count of one. The ten top clones hold 6% to 8% of the sample. Sequenced material: blood. The receptors were gathered from a man between 18 and 35 years old in good health.

This clone has a count of ten or more. The chain links TRBV5-6 to TRBJ1-3; D is undetermined. Trimming pared 3 bases from V and 4 bases from J, leaving 5 bases between. Germline values: CDR1 SGHDT, CDR2 YYEEEE. The CDR3 is 12 residues long. This CDR3 is CASSSDGNTIYF. The CDR3 bases are TGTGCCAGCAGCTCAGACGGAAACACCATATATTTT.

The rearrangement uses TRBV29-1 and TRBJ1-2; D is ambiguous. CDR3 length: 16 residues. Germline V CDR1 and CDR2: SQVTM, ANQGSEA. Trimming shortened V by 0 bases and J by 4 bases, and 18 bases separated the two germline ends. CDR3 in amino acids: CSVEDRNRGSLYGYTF. The CDR3 DNA is TGCAGCGTTGAAGATCGGAACAGAGGGTCCCTCTATGGCTACACCTTC.

This clone was observed once. J is TRBJ1-2 and V is TRBV6-5, with unresolved D. Germline values: CDR1 MNHEY, CDR2 SVGAGI. The CDR3 is 13 residues long. Trimming pared 4 bases from V and 9 bases from J, leaving 15 bases between. The CDR3 nucleotides read TGTGCCAGCAGTTTTTTGGACGCAAAGAGCTACACCTTC. Residues: CASSFLDAKSYTF.

V usage is TRBV5-1 and J usage is TRBJ2-1; 7 bases align to TRBD2. Germline values: CDR1 SGHRS, CDR2 YFSETQ. The trim removed 0 bases at V and 0 bases at J, leaving 6 bases unmatched. The CDR3 is 17 amino acids. In nucleotides, the CDR3 is TGCGCCAGCAGCTTGGAGCCGGGGGGTGGCTCCTACAATGAGCAGTTCTTC. Translation: CASSLEPGGGSYNEQFF.

The chain couples TRBV5-1 to TRBJ1-6, with TRBD1 matching over 8 bases. CDR1 and CDR2 from the germline V gene are SGHRS and YFSETQ. The CDR3 spans 16 residues. The junction had 11 bases not matched to a gene; V was cut back by 4 bases and J by 8 bases. CDR3 sequence reads: CASSIRGQAGDSPLHF. The CDR3 nucleotides read TGCGCCAGCAGCATCAGGGGGCAGGCCGGGGATTCACCCCTCCACTTT.

The gene calls are TRBV9 and TRBJ2-1; 15 bases agree with TRBD2. The CDR3 spans 16 residues. V was pared by 6 bases and J by 3 bases, with 4 bases of the junction left unmatched. Germline CDR1 reads SGDLS; CDR2 reads YYNGEE. The CDR3 loop is CASNPGLAGGYNEQFF. The CDR3, as DNA: TGTGCCAGCAACCCGGGACTAGCGGGGGGCTACAATGAGCAGTTCTTC.

This chain connects TRBV19 to TRBJ1-2, with a tentative D call TRBD1 (5 bases). This CDR3 comprises 19 residues. Germline-derived CDR1 and CDR2 are LNHDA and SQIVND (reference sequence). With 7 bases removed from V and 8 bases from J, the gap between germline ends came to 35 bases. The CDR3, as DNA: TGTGCCAGTACCTCACCCCTAGACAGAACCTATGGCCTAATTCGCGGCTACACCTTC. It is translated as CASTSPLDRTYGLIRGYTF.

The J gene is TRBJ2-3, the V gene TRBV19; D unresolved. Germline V gene data show CDR1 as LNHDA and CDR2 as SQIVND (reference sequence). The CDR3 spans 13 residues. Between the trimmed V and J ends, which lost 3 bases and 4 bases, there was a span of 8 bases. Here the CDR3 DNA reads TGTGCCAGTAGTATCGCTCTTTCAGATACGCAGTATTTT. Residues: CASSIALSDTQYF.

The chain carries TRBV11-2 and TRBJ1-1; the D gene is possibly TRBD1 (5 bases). From germline, CDR1 is SGHAT and CDR2 FQNNGV. The CDR3 sequence is 13 residues long. V lost 3 bases, J lost 9 bases, and 14 bases lay in between. This CDR3 is CASSFNKGVKAFF. CDR3 DNA sequence: TGTGCCAGCAGCTTCAACAAAGGGGTGAAAGCTTTCTTT.

This chain joins TRBV10-1 and TRBJ1-2, with D perhaps matching TRBD1 (6 bases). Germline CDR1 WNHNN, CDR2 SYGVQD (reference sequence). There are 13 residues in the CDR3. With 8 bases removed from V and 0 bases from J, the gap between germline ends came to 10 bases. CDR3 nucleotides: TGCGCCAGCCGGGACACCCCTAACTATGGCTACACCTTC. Translated, it gives CASRDTPNYGYTF.

The gene calls are TRBV6-5 and TRBJ1-1, with 7 bases that match TRBD1. This CDR3 has 15 amino acids. The germline CDR1 and CDR2 sequences are MNHEY and SVGAGI. Losses at the gene ends were 8 bases for V and 6 bases for J; bases not matched to a gene: 15. As DNA, the CDR3 is TGTGCCAGCCGCCCGAGTAGGGACAGTTCTCCTGAAGCTTTCTTT. Protein product: CASRPSRDSSPEAFF.

There are a few counts of this clone. The chain combines TRBV28 with TRBJ2-1, with D tentatively TRBD2 (5 bases). The V gene lost 6 bases and the J gene lost 15 bases, with 15 bases spanning the gap. Per the germline V gene, CDR1 is MDHEN and CDR2 is SYDVKM. The CDR3 extends over 11 amino acids. In DNA, the CDR3 is TGTGCCAGCAGCCTTACTAGGTTTAGGTTCTTC. This gives the protein CASSLTRFRFF.

V and J are TRBV3-1 (or the pseudogene TRBV3-2) and TRBJ2-3; no clear D. This CDR3 is 11 amino acids long. Germline V CDR1 and CDR2: LGHDT, YNNKEL (reference sequence). Trimming stripped 3 bases from V and 6 bases from J, with 4 bases between. For the CDR3, the DNA is TGTGCCAGCAGCCAGGGCGATACGCAGTATTTT. Protein sequence: CASSQGDTQYF.

This chain connects TRBV6-5 to TRBJ1-6, with D unresolved. This CDR3 spans 15 amino acids. The V gene lost 6 bases and the J gene lost 3 bases, with 12 bases spanning the gap. Germline V gene sequence: CDR1 MNHEY, CDR2 SVGAGI. The CDR3 loop is CASREVMVYNSPLHF. CDR3 nucleotides: TGTGCCAGCAGGGAGGTCATGGTCTATAATTCACCCCTCCACTTT.

This chain connects TRBV24-1 to TRBJ2-2; a weak D match, TRBD1 (6 bases). Germline CDR1 is KGHDR and CDR2 is SFDVKD. V dropped 4 bases and J dropped 7 bases, with 12 bases sitting between them. The CDR3 is 14 residues long. CDR3 sequence (DNA): TGTGCCACCAGTGACTACAGGGTAGGCGGGGAGCTGTTTTTT. Residues: CATSDYRVGGELFF.

This chain links TRBV7-2 with TRBJ2-7; 13 bases match TRBD2. Trimming at V came to 6 bases and at J to 4 bases, leaving 6 bases not matched to a gene. The germline CDR1 and CDR2 sequences are SGHTA and FQGNSA. The CDR3 is 15 residues long. CDR3 sequence: CASRPTSGGSYEQYF. The CDR3 DNA follows: TGTGCCAGCAGGCCGACTAGCGGGGGGTCTTACGAGCAGTACTTC.

The rearrangement links TRBV9 to TRBJ2-6, with TRBD1 matching 7 bases. CDR3 length: 16 residues. The V segment lost 5 bases and the J segment 1 base; nucleotides outside the gene matches: 6. From germline, CDR1 is SGDLS and CDR2 YYNGEE. The CDR3 region has the DNA TGTGCCAGCAGGTATTCACAGGGGTCTGGGGCCAACGTCCTGACTTTC. It codes for CASRYSQGSGANVLTF.

This clone was seen a few times. This chain connects TRBV2 to TRBJ1-6; unclear D gene. The ends were cut back, 6 bases at V and 9 bases at J, with 12 bases in the middle. The CDR3 extends over 13 amino acids. Per the germline V gene, CDR1 is SNHLY and CDR2 is FYNNEI. The CDR3 DNA follows: TGTGCCAGCAGGGAGAACTGGGGTTCACCCCTCCACTTT. Translated: CASRENWGSPLHF.

This sequence joins TRBV3-1 (or the pseudogene TRBV3-2) and TRBJ2-2, with D uncertain. CDR3 length: 15 amino acids. V was cut by 8 bases and J by 2 bases, with 15 bases left in between. The germline V gene encodes CDR1 LGHDT and CDR2 YNNKEL (reference sequence). The CDR3 here is CASARFYSNTGELFF. CDR3 in DNA: TGTGCCAGCGCCCGGTTTTATAGTAACACCGGGGAGCTGTTTTTT.

This chain links TRBV5-6 with TRBJ2-5; D unclear. V lost 0 bases, J lost 2 bases, and 8 bases lay in between. The CDR3 contains 14 residues. Germline V gene lookup returns CDR1 SGHDT and CDR2 YYEEEE. The CDR3 here is CASSLGGAQETQYF. CDR3 in DNA: TGTGCCAGCAGCTTGGGTGGAGCGCAAGAGACCCAGTACTTC.

The CDR3, as DNA: TGCGCCAGCAGCTTGGATCCCGGGACTCCCTACAATGAGCAGTTCTTC. It codes for CASSLDPGTPYNEQFF. The rearrangement joins TRBV5-1 to TRBJ2-1; D may be TRBD2 (6 bases). This CDR3 has 16 amino acids. V was cut by 0 bases and J by 2 bases, with 12 bases left in between. The germline gives CDR1 SGHRS, CDR2 YFSETQ. Combining the CDR3 with reference TRBV5-1 and TRBJ2-1 gives the whole variable domain KAGVTQTPRYLIKTRGQQVTLSCSPISGHRSVSWYQQTPGQGLQFLFEYFSETQRNKGNFPGRFSGRQFSNSRSEMNVSTLELGDSALYLCASSLDPGTPYNEQFFGPGTRLTVL.

V usage is TRBV2 and J usage is TRBJ1-1; the D gene is possibly TRBD1 (5 bases). Per the germline V gene, CDR1 is SNHLY and CDR2 is FYNNEI. V lost 0 bases, J lost 4 bases, and 15 bases lay in between. The CDR3 runs 16 residues. The CDR3 region is CASSEAKPGPSTEAFF. CDR3 sequence (DNA): TGTGCCAGCAGTGAAGCCAAACCGGGACCTAGCACTGAAGCTTTCTTT.

As DNA, the CDR3 is TGTGCCAGCAGCTTGTGGAGTGAGCAGTTCTTC. Translating it yields CASSLWSEQFF. This rearrangement joins TRBV5-6 to TRBJ2-1; no clear D. This CDR3 region has 11 residues. The germline V gene has CDR1 SGHDT and CDR2 YYEEEE. The V end lost 1 base, the J end lost 9 bases, and 5 bases lay between the germline ends. The whole variable domain, remainder taken from reference TRBV5-6 and TRBJ2-1, is DAGVTQSPTHLIKTRGQQVTLRCSPKSGHDTVSWYQQALGQGPQFIFQYYEEEERQRGNFPDRFSGHQFPNYSSELNVNALLLGDSALYLCASSLWSEQFFGPGTRLTVL.

This chain uses TRBV5-4 with TRBJ2-7; D remains unclear. V lost 0 bases, J lost 3 bases, and 13 bases lay in between. CDR1 is SGHNT, CDR2 YYREEE, per germline (reference sequence). The CDR3 extends over 15 amino acids. CDR3 DNA: TGTGCCAGCAGCTTGGGGGTAGGGATAAGCTACGAGCAGTACTTC. Translation: CASSLGVGISYEQYF. The full variable domain, completed using reference TRBV5-4 and TRBJ2-7, is ETGVTQSPTHLIKTRGQQVTLRCSSQSGHNTVSWYQQALGQGPQFIFQYYREEENGRGNFPPRFSGLQFPNYSSELNVNALELDDSALYLCASSLGVGISYEQYFGPGTRLTVT.

V is TRBV6-5 and J is TRBJ2-7; TRBD1 matches at 10 bases. Germline trimming cut 6 bases from V and 5 bases from J; bases unmatched to any gene: 10. Germline V gives CDR1 MNHEY, CDR2 SVGAGI. The CDR3 contains 15 residues. The CDR3 loop is CASSHTGQGKNEQYF. DNA of the CDR3: TGTGCCAGCAGCCATACGGGACAGGGGAAAAACGAGCAGTACTTC.

The chain links TRBV6-6 to TRBJ1-2; D remains unclear. The CDR3 has 14 residues. CDR1 and CDR2 (germline): MNHNY, SVGAGI (reference sequence). V lost 5 bases, J lost 6 bases, and 16 bases lay in between. The CDR3, as DNA: TGTGCCAGCAGTCCCAGTCTGGGCTGGAATGGCTACACCTTC. It is translated as CASSPSLGWNGYTF.